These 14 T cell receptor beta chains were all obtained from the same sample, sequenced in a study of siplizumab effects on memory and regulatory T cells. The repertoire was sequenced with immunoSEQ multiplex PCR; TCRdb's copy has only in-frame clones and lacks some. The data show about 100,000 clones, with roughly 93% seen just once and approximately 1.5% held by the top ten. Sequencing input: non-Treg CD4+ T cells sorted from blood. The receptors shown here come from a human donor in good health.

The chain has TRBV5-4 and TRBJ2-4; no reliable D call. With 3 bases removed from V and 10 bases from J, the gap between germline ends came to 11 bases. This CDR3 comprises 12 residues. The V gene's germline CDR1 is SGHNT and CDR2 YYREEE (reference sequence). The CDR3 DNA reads TGTGCCAGCAGCTCACCCGAAGGGATTCAGTACTTC. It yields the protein CASSSPEGIQYF.

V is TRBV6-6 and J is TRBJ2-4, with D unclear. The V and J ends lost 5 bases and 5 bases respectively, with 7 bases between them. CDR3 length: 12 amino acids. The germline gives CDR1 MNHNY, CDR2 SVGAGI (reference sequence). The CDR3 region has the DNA TGTGCCAGCAGTCAGACTGAAAACATTCAGTACTTC. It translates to CASSQTENIQYF.

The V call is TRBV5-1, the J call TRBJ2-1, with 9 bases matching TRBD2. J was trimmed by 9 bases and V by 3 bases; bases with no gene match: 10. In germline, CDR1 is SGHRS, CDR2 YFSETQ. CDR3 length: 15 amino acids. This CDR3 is CASSSDGAGGTEQFF. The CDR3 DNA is TGCGCCAGCAGCTCGGACGGGGCGGGGGGGACTGAGCAGTTCTTC.

The CDR3 is CASSGGDLGYGYTF. For the CDR3, the DNA is TGTGCCAGCAGTGGGGGGGATTTGGGCTATGGCTACACCTTC. The gene calls are TRBV6-6 and TRBJ1-2, with D maybe TRBD1 (5 bases). The CDR3 spans 14 residues. V was cut by 5 bases and J by 4 bases, with 14 bases left in between. CDR1 and CDR2 (germline): MNHNY, SVGAGI (reference sequence).

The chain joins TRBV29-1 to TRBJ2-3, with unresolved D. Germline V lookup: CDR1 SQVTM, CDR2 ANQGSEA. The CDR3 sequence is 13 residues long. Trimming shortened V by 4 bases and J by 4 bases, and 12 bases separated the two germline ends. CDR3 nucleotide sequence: TGCAGCGTTGGTAGGGAATACGCAGATACGCAGTATTTT. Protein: CSVGREYADTQYF.

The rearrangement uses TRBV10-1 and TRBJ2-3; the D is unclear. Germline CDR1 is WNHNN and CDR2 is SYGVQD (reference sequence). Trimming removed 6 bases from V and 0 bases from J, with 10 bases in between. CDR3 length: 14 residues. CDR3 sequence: CASSNRVSTDTQYF. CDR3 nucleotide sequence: TGCGCCAGCAGCAATAGGGTGAGCACAGATACGCAGTATTTT.

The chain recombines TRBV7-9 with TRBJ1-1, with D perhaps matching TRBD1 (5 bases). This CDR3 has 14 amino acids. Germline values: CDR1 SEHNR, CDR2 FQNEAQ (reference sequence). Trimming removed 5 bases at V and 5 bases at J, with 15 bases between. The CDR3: CASSPAGLRTEAFF. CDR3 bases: TGTGCCAGCAGCCCCGCGGGGCTAAGGACTGAAGCTTTCTTT.

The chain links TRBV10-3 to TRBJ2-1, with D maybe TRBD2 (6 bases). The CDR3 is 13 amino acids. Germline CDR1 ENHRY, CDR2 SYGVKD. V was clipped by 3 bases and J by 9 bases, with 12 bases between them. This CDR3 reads CAISDRSGSEQFF. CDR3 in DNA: TGTGCCATCAGTGATCGGTCCGGGAGTGAGCAGTTCTTC.

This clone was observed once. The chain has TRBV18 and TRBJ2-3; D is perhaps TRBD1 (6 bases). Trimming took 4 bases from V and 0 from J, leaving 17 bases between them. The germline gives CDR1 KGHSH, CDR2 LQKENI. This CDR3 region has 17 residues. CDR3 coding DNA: TGTGCCAGCTCACGACCCAGGGGTCCCACTAGCACAGATACGCAGTATTTT. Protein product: CASSRPRGPTSTDTQYF.

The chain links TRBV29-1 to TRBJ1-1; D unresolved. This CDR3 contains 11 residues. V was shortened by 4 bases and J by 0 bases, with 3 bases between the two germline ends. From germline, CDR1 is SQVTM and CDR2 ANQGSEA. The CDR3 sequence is CSVAMNTEAFF. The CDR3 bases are TGCAGCGTTGCTATGAACACTGAAGCTTTCTTT.

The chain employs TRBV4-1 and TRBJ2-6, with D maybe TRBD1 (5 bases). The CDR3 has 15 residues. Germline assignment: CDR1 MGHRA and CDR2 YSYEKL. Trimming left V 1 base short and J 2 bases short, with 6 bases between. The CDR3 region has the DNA TGCGCCAGCAGCCAAGTAGGGGCTGGGGCCAACGTCCTGACTTTC. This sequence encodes CASSQVGAGANVLTF.

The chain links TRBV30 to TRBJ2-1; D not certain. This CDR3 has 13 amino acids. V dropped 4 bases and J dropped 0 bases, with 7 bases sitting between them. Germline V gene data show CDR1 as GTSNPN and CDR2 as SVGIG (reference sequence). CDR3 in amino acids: CAWTRSSYNEQFF. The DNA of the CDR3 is TGTGCCTGGACCCGAAGCTCCTACAATGAGCAGTTCTTC. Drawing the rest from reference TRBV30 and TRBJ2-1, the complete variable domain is SQTIHQWPATLVQPVGSPLSLECTVEGTSNPNLYWYRQAAGRGLQLLFYSVGIGQISSEVPQNLSASRPQDRQFILSSKKLLLSDSGFYLCAWTRSSYNEQFFGPGTRLTVL.

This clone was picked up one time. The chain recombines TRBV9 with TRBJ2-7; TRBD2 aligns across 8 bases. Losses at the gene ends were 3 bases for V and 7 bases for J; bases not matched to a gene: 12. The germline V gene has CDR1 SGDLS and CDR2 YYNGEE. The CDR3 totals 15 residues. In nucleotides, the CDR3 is TGTGCCAGCAGCGAAGGACTAGCCGTCAGTAGTGAGCAGTACTTC. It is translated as CASSEGLAVSSEQYF.

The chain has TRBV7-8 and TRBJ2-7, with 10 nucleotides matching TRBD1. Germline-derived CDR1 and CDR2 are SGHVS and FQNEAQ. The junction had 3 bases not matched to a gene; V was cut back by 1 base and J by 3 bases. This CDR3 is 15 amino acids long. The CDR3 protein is CASSLVWTGGYEQYF. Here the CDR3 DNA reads TGTGCCAGCAGCTTAGTTTGGACAGGGGGCTACGAGCAGTACTTC.